This T cell receptor beta chain was identified in a study of control samples from healthy donors and cancer patients. Assay used: immunoSEQ multiplex PCR; TCRdb lists only in-frame clones, some missing. The sample gives 78,000 or so clones, approximately 90% of which show up once; around 6% is in the top ten. In germline, CDR1 is LGHDT, CDR2 YNNKEL (reference sequence). This CDR3 spans 17 amino acids. V dropped 4 bases and J dropped 1; count of bases not matched to a gene: 9. Sequencing was performed on blood. The chain links TRBV3-1 (or the pseudogene TRBV3-2) to TRBJ1-2; 10 nucleotides agree with TRBD1. The sequence was collected from a woman aged 45-65 years in good health. The CDR3 nucleotides are TGTGCCAGCAGCCTCTGGGACAGGGGAATAAGTAACTATGGCTACACCTTC. Residues: CASSLWDRGISNYGYTF.